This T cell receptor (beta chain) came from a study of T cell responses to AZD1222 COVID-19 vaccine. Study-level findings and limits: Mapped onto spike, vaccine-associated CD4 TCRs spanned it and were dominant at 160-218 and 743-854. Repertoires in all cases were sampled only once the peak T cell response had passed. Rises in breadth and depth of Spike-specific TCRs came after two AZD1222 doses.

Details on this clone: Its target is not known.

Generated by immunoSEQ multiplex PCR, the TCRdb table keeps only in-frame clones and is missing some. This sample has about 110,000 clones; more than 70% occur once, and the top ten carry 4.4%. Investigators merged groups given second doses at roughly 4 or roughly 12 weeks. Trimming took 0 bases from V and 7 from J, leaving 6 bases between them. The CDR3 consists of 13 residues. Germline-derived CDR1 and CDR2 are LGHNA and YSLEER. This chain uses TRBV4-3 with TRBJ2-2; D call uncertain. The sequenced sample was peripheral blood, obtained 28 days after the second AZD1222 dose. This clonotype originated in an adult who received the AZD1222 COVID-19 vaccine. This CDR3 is CASSQDWGGELFF. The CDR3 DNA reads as TGCGCCAGCAGCCAAGATTGGGGCGGGGAGCTGTTTTTT.